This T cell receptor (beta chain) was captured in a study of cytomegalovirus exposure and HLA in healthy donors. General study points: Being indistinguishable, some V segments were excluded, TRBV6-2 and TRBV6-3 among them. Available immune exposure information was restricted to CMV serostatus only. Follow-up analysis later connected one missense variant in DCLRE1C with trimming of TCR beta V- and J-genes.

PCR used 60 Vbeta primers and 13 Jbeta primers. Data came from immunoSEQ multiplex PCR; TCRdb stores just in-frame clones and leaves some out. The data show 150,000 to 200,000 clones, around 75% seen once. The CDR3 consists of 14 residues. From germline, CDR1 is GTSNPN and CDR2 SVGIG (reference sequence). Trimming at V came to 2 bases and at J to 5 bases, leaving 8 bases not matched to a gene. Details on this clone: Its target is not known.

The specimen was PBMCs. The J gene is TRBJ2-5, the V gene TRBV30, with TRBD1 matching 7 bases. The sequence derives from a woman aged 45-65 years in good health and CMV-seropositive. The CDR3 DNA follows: TGTGCCTGGAGTAAGGGGGCAAGGGAGGAGACCCAGTACTTC. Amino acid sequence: CAWSKGAREETQYF.